Listed below are T cell receptor beta chains from one sample, sequenced in a study of blood T cells in healthy people across ages. TCRdb redid the calling of the 5' RACE reads with MiXCR, one entry per CDR3 protein. The top ten clones hold 6.5% to 8.5% of a sample with about 1.4 million distinct CDR3 sequences, approximately 63% of them seen once. Specimen: blood. The receptors stem from a man aged 18-30 years in good health. Both conserved end residues are part of each CDR3. The D gene is left open where the match is weak. The size entry is marked missing in some rows and otherwise reads once, few, many or a size class.

size,J,V,D,DNA,CDR3
few,TRBJ2-1,TRBV4-1,TRBD2,TGCGCCAGCAGCCAAGGGGGGGGACTGGGAGATGAGCAGTTCTTC,CASSQGGGLGDEQFF
once,TRBJ2-5,TRBV4-1,TRBD1,TGCGCCAGCAGCCAGGCCGGGACAGTAACCCAAGAGACCCAGTACTTC,CASSQAGTVTQETQYF
few,TRBJ2-6,TRBV27,.,TGTGCCAGCACCACGAAGAGCTCTGGGGCCAACGTCCTGACTTTC,CASTTKSSGANVLTF
.,TRBJ2-1,TRBV20-1,.,TGCAGCGGGGACGGAGGGGTCAATGAGCAGTTCTTC,CSGDGGVNEQFF
.,TRBJ2-5,TRBV7-6,.,TGTGCCAGCAGCACGCGGGATCCGGGGACAGTTTATCAAGAGACCCAGTACTTC,CASSTRDPGTVYQETQYF
.,TRBJ1-1,TRBV12-3/TRBV12-4,.,TGTGCCAGCAGTTTAAAAACGGACGGGTTTATGAACACTGAAGCTTTCTTT,CASSLKTDGFMNTEAFF
.,TRBJ1-2,TRBV25-1,TRBD1,TGTGCCACCGGGACAGAGACTAACTATGGCTACACCTTC,CATGTETNYGYTF
.,TRBJ2-7,TRBV28,TRBD2,TGTGCCAGCAGAAGACTAGCGGGAGCGGACTACGAGCAGTACTTC,CASRRLAGADYEQYF
.,TRBJ2-1,TRBV5-1,.,TGTGCCAGTAGGACGGAAAGCTCCTACAATGAGCAGTTCTTC,CASRTESSYNEQFF
once,TRBJ1-5,TRBV10-2,TRBD1,TGCGCCAGCAGTGAGTCGAGGACAGGGGATGGTCAGCCCCAGCATTTT,CASSESRTGDGQPQHF